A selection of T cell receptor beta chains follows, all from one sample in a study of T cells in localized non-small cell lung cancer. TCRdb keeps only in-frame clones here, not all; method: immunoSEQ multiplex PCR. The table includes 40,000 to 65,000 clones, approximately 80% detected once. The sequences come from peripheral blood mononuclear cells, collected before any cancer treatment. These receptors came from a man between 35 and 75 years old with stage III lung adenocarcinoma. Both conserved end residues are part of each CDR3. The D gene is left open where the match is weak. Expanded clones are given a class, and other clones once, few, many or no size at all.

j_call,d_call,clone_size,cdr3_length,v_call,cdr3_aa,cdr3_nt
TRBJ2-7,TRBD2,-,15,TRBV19,CASSQTSGRAYEQYF,TGTGCCAGTAGCCAGACTAGCGGGAGGGCCTACGAGCAGTACTTC
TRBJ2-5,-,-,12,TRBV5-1,CASSTGQETQYF,TGCGCCAGCAGCACCGGCCAAGAGACCCAGTACTTC
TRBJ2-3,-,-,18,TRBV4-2,CASSQGGRSRVSTDTQYF,TGTGCCAGCAGCCAAGGAGGTCGCAGCAGGGTCAGCACAGATACGCAGTATTTT
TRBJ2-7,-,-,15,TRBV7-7,CASSLGQGPSYEQYF,TGTGCCAGCAGCTTAGGGCAGGGTCCCTCCTACGAGCAGTACTTC
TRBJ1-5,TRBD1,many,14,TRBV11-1,CASSPDRYNQPQHF,TGTGCCAGCAGCCCGGACAGGTATAATCAGCCCCAGCATTTT
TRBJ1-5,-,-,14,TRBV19,CASSIGLVNQPQHF,TGTGCCAGTAGTATAGGACTGGTCAATCAGCCCCAGCATTTT
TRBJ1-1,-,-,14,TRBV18,CASSPPSVNTEAFF,TGTGCCAGCTCACCACCGTCAGTCAACACTGAAGCTTTCTTT
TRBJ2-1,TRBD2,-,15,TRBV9,CASSPAGANYNEQFF,TGTGCCAGCAGCCCAGCGGGGGCTAACTACAATGAGCAGTTCTTC
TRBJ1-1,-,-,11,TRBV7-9,CASSLYTEAFF,TGTGCCAGCAGCTTATACACTGAAGCTTTCTTT
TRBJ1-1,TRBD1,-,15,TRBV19,CASKRDRGRVTEAFF,TGTGCCAGTAAGAGGGACAGGGGGCGAGTCACTGAAGCTTTCTTT
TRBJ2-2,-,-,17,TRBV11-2,CASSSRLRGGLTGELFF,TGTGCCAGCAGCTCCCGTCTTAGGGGGGGGCTTACCGGGGAGCTGTTTTTT
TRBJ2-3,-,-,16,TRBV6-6,CASSPRGLAGADTQYF,TGTGCCAGCAGTCCCAGGGGACTGGCGGGGGCAGATACGCAGTATTTT
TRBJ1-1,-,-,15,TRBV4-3,CASSQEGAPNTEAFF,TGCGCCAGCAGCCAAGAAGGCGCTCCCAACACTGAAGCTTTCTTT
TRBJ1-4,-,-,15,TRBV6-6,CASSFRGGYNEKLFF,TGTGCCAGCAGTTTCCGAGGGGGATATAATGAAAAACTGTTTTTT
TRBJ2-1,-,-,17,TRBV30,CAWSRGSGPSSYNEQFF,TGTGCCTGGAGTAGGGGTAGCGGTCCAAGCTCCTACAATGAGCAGTTCTTC
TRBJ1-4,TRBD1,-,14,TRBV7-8,CASSKRDRGEKLFF,TGTGCCAGCAGCAAACGGGACAGGGGTGAAAAACTGTTTTTT
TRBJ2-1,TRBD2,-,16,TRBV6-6,CASSRTGTSGNNEQFF,TGTGCCAGCAGCCGTACCGGGACTAGCGGGAACAATGAGCAGTTCTTC
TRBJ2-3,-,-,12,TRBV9,CASSATMDTQYF,TGTGCCAGCAGCGCCACAATGGATACGCAGTATTTT
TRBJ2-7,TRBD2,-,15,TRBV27,CASSLVAGGFHEQYF,TGTGCCAGCAGTTTAGTAGCGGGAGGGTTCCACGAGCAGTACTTC
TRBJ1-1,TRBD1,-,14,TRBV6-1,CASSEVGTGIEAFF,TGTGCCAGCAGTGAAGTAGGGACAGGGATTGAAGCTTTCTTT
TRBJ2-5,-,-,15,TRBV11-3,CASSPSQVGEETQYF,TGTGCCAGCAGCCCCTCCCAGGTCGGCGAAGAGACCCAGTACTTC
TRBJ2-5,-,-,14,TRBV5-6,CASSLQQGRETQYF,TGTGCCAGCAGCTTGCAACAGGGTAGGGAGACCCAGTACTTC
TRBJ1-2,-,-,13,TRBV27,CASSPNRVYGYTF,TGTGCCAGCAGTCCTAACAGGGTCTATGGCTACACCTTC
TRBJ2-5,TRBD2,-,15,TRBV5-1,CASSLNERESETQYF,TGCGCCAGCAGCCTAAATGAGCGGGAGAGTGAGACCCAGTACTTC
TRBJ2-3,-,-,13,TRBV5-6,CASSPPLSDTQYF,TGTGCCAGCAGCCCCCCCCTGTCAGATACGCAGTATTTT
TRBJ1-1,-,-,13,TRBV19,CASSIRTDTEAFF,TGTGCCAGTAGTATAAGGACTGACACTGAAGCTTTCTTT
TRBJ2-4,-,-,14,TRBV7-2,CASSPREEGDIQYF,TGTGCCAGCAGCCCAAGGGAGGAAGGGGACATTCAGTACTTC